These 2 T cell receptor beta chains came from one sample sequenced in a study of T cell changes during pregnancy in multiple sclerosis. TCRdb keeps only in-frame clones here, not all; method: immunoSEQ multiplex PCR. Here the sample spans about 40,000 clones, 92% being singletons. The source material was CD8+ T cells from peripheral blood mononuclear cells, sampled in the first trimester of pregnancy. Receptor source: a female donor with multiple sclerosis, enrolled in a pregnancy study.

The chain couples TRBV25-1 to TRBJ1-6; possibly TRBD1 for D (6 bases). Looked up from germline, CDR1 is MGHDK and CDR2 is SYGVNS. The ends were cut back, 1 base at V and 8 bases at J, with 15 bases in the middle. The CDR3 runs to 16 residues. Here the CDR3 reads CASSESGAGLDSPLHF. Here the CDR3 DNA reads TGTGCCAGCAGTGAATCAGGGGCCGGGTTGGATTCACCCCTCCACTTT.

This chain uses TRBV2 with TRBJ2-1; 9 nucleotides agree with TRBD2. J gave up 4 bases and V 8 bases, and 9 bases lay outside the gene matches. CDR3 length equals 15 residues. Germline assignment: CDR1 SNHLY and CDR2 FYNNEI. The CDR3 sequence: CASSIAGAEYNEQFF. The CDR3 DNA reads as TGTGCCAGCTCGATAGCGGGGGCCGAATACAATGAGCAGTTCTTC.